This T cell receptor beta chain was sequenced during a study of OX40 agonist ivuxolimab in advanced cancers. Study context: An agonistic human IgG2 monoclonal antibody against OX40 (CD134) was given. General study results and limits: Antigen targets of the expanded peripheral T cells went undetermined.

The data were produced by immunoSEQ multiplex PCR, yet TCRdb's version contains in-frame clones alone and is incomplete. The data contain fewer than 55,000 clones, roughly 77% of them seen just once; the ten biggest clones take up nearly 0.7%. A history of autoimmune disease or systemic immunosuppression excluded patients. Samples were taken at baseline and on day 1 of cycles 4 and 7. Note on this clone: The antigen is not known.

The CDR3 consists of 15 residues. The TCR originated in an adult with an advanced solid tumor such as melanoma, head and neck, liver or kidney cancer. Sequencing was performed on CD4+ or CD8+ T cells sorted from blood, taken in a trial of the OX40 agonist ivuxolimab. The chain is built from TRBV21-1 and TRBJ2-3. TRBV21-1 is shown as a pseudogene. CDR3 in DNA: TGTGCCAGCAGCACGGGCCCCGGAGAGACAGATACGCAGTATTTT. It is translated as CASSTGPGETDTQYF.